This entry concerns a single T cell receptor beta chain. The target antigen is unknown. This sample is drawn from a study of T cell responses to AZD1222 COVID-19 vaccine. Background on the study: Second-dose groups at about 4 or about 12 weeks were pooled.

V was clipped by 3 bases and J by 5 bases, with 8 bases between them. This CDR3 has 13 residues. CDR1 LNHDA and CDR2 SQIVND come from the germline V gene (reference sequence). Broader study findings: Baseline antibody screening turned up just a handful of seropositive AZD1222 recipients. No repertoire was sampled before or during the peak T cell response, only after it. Recipients of two AZD1222 doses showed rising Spike-specific TCR breadth and depth.

TCRdb keeps only in-frame clones here, not all; method: immunoSEQ multiplex PCR. The sample includes roughly 130,000 clones, around nine tenths seen only once; the top ten take about 5.9%. This sample comprised peripheral blood, obtained on day 0 of AZD1222 vaccination. The chain uses TRBV19 and TRBJ1-5, with D hard to call. The receptor was derived from an adult in good health. The CDR3 DNA reads as TGTGCCAGTAGTATCTCCCCCGATCAGCCCCAGCATTTT. It encodes CASSISPDQPQHF.